This TCR beta chain was sequenced for a study of long-term antiretroviral therapy in people with HIV. The authors ran the immunoSEQ assay, v3.0, at survey level. Here immunoSEQ multiplex PCR was the method, and the copy in TCRdb shows in-frame clones only, minus some. This sample carries 30,000 or so clones, 65% to 80% of them seen once, and the ten largest clones take approximately 3.7%. This receptor was identified in a man in his forties or fifties with HIV. The material sequenced was unsorted PBMCs, taken 3 years after starting antiretroviral therapy.

This chain's CDR3 is CASSLDPMGRDYEQYF. The CDR3 nucleotides are TGTGCCAGCAGCTTAGATCCTATGGGGAGGGACTACGAGCAGTACTTC. The chain joins TRBV7-8 to TRBJ2-7; TRBD2 agrees at 7 bases. CDR3 length equals 16 residues. The germline V gene has CDR1 SGHVS and CDR2 FQNEAQ. Trimming removed 1 base from V and 3 bases from J; junction bases left unmatched: 9.